This T cell receptor (beta chain) was identified during a study of a mutant IDH1 vaccine in newly diagnosed glioma. Background on the study: The timing of visit V12 was week 35, and that of visit V13 was week 47.

V lost 0 bases, J lost 9 bases, and 10 bases stayed unmatched. Germline V gene sequence: CDR1 SGDLS, CDR2 YYNGEE. The CDR3 is 17 residues long. Sequencing used immunoSEQ multiplex PCR; TCRdb keeps in-frame clones, though not all of them. The sample includes nearly 55,000 clones, about 85% of them seen just once. As for this clone: Antigen: not known.

The time point is: week 35, safety follow-up. A 20-mer mutant IDH1 peptide at 300 ug was injected subcutaneously with topical imiquimod. The donor cohort comprised cases of new WHO grade 3 or 4 IDH1-mutant, ATRX-lost astrocytoma. The sequence derives from a young woman with glioma. Here the sequenced sample was PBMCs, taken from a glioma patient whose treatment included an IDH1 peptide vaccine. V gene TRBV9 combines with J gene TRBJ2-1; 12 bases agree with TRBD2. The CDR3 nucleotides read TGTGCCAGCAGCGTAGCCGTAAGCCTAGCGGGAGGGCTTGAGCAGTTCTTC. Protein: CASSVAVSLAGGLEQFF.